The next 11 T cell receptor beta chains were all read from a single sample in a study of cytomegalovirus exposure and HLA in healthy donors. The PCR employed 60 Vbeta primers together with 13 Jbeta primers. Only in-frame clones appear in the TCRdb table, and some are missing; sequencing was by immunoSEQ multiplex PCR. The profile covers 180,000 or so clones, with about 79% appearing a single time and about 1.5% taken by the ten largest. Sequencing was performed on PBMCs. The receptor source for this set is a man aged 18 to 29 in good health and CMV-seronegative.

The chain has TRBV28 and TRBJ2-1; 7 nucleotides match TRBD1. The CDR3 has 13 amino acids. With V trimmed by 7 bases and J by 5 bases, 5 bases remained unmatched. Per the germline V gene, CDR1 is MDHEN and CDR2 is SYDVKM. CDR3 sequence: CASTLQGDNEQFF. CDR3 DNA sequence: TGTGCCAGCACTTTGCAGGGGGACAATGAGCAGTTCTTC.

The CDR3 sequence: CATSRYSTNEKLFF. CDR3 DNA: TGTGCCACCAGCAGGTACTCAACTAATGAAAAACTGTTTTTT. The chain uses TRBV15 and TRBJ1-4; D not resolved. Germline CDR1 LNHNV, CDR2 YYDKDF (reference sequence). V was clipped by 3 bases and J by 0 bases, with 5 bases between them. The CDR3 consists of 14 residues.

V is TRBV28 and J is TRBJ2-7; 10 bases align to TRBD1. V shed 6 bases, J shed 1 base, and the junction held 15 bases outside the gene matches. The CDR3 consists of 18 residues. The germline gives CDR1 MDHEN, CDR2 SYDVKM. In nucleotides, the CDR3 is TGTGCCAGCAGCTCACCTTACTTCCGGGACAGGGGTTCCTACGAGCAGTACTTC. This sequence encodes CASSSPYFRDRGSYEQYF. Filled out from reference TRBV28 and TRBJ2-7, the complete variable domain reads DVKVTQSSRYLVKRTGEKVFLECVQDMDHENMFWYRQDPGLGLRLIYFSYDVKMKEKGDIPEGYSVSREKKERFSLILESASTNQTSMYLCASSSPYFRDRGSYEQYFGPGTRLTVT.

The chain has TRBV29-1 and TRBJ2-7; TRBD1 is a possible D gene (5 bases). The CDR3 spans 15 residues. Trimming left V 1 base short and J 1 base short, with 14 bases between. CDR1 SQVTM and CDR2 ANQGSEA come from the germline V gene. This CDR3 reads CSVEGASGPSYEQYF. DNA for the CDR3: TGCAGCGTTGAAGGCGCATCAGGGCCATCCTACGAGCAGTACTTC.

The J gene is TRBJ2-5, the V gene TRBV6-5; D remains ambiguous. Germline CDR1 is MNHEY and CDR2 is SVGAGI. The CDR3 spans 11 residues. Deletions cut 5 bases from V and 2 bases from J, with 3 bases between. The CDR3 loop is CASSQQETQYF. The CDR3 DNA reads as TGTGCCAGCAGTCAACAAGAGACCCAGTACTTC.

The rearrangement uses TRBV5-5 and TRBJ1-2; D remains unclear. The CDR3 consists of 14 residues. Germline values: CDR1 SGHKS, CDR2 YYEKEE (reference sequence). Trimming removed 4 bases from V and 3 bases from J, with 13 bases in between. CDR3 in amino acids: CASSRLSLDYGYTF. The CDR3 nucleotides are TGTGCCAGCAGCCGTCTAAGCCTCGACTATGGCTACACCTTC.

The CDR3 sequence: CASSQTAGGGYEQYF. The CDR3 DNA sequence: TGCGCCAGCAGCCAAACAGCGGGAGGTGGGTACGAGCAGTACTTC. The chain couples TRBV4-1 to TRBJ2-7; 9 bases line up with TRBD2. Germline CDR1 is MGHRA and CDR2 is YSYEKL. Losses at the gene ends were 2 bases for V and 4 bases for J; bases not matched to a gene: 6. The CDR3 length is 15 residues.

In its sample, this clone was seen once. The chain is built from TRBV27 and TRBJ2-3, with D possibly TRBD2 on 5 matching bases. CDR3 length: 13 residues. The germline gives CDR1 MNHEY, CDR2 SMNVEV (reference sequence). The V gene lost 3 bases and the J gene lost 4 bases, with 8 bases spanning the gap. CDR3 region: CASSLASPDTQYF. The CDR3 DNA sequence: TGTGCCAGCAGTTTGGCTAGCCCAGATACGCAGTATTTT.

The chain has TRBV19 and TRBJ1-5, with D tentatively TRBD1 (5 bases). This CDR3 contains 17 residues. The ends were cut back, 6 bases at V and 1 base at J, with 19 bases in the middle. Per the germline V gene, CDR1 is LNHDA and CDR2 is SQIVND (reference sequence). CDR3 sequence (DNA): TGTGCCAGTAGCCGACTGGGGGGGATCTACAGCAATCAGCCCCAGCATTTT. It yields the protein CASSRLGGIYSNQPQHF.

The genes are TRBV6-5 and TRBJ1-6; the D gene is possibly TRBD1 (5 bases). There are 15 residues in the CDR3. The ends were cut back, 4 bases at V and 4 bases at J, with 11 bases in the middle. Germline CDR1 is MNHEY and CDR2 is SVGAGI. The CDR3 reads CASSFRGDYNSPLHF. DNA for the CDR3: TGTGCCAGCAGTTTTCGGGGGGATTATAATTCACCCCTCCACTTT.

In its sample, this clone was seen a few times. The rearrangement uses TRBV5-1 and TRBJ1-1, with a weak D call TRBD1 (6 bases). Trimming took off 4 bases at V and 3 bases at J, with 16 bases between the two ends. CDR3 size: 15 residues. The germline V gene has CDR1 SGHRS and CDR2 YFSETQ. The CDR3 coding sequence is TGCGCCAGCAGCGGGGACATGAGAGGGGACACTGAAGCTTTCTTT. Residues: CASSGDMRGDTEAFF.